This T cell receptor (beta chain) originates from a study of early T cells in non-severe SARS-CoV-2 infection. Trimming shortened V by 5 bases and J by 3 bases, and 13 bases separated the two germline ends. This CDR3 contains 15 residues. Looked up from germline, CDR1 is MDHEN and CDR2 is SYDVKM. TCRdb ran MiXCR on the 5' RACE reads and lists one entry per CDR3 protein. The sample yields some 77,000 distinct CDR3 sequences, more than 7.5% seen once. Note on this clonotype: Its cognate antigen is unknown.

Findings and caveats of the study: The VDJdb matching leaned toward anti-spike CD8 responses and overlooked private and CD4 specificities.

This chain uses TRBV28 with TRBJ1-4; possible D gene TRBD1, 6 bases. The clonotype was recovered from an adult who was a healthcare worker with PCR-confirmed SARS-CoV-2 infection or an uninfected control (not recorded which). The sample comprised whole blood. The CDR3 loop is CASSNTGRANEKLFF. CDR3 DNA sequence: TGTGCCAGCAGTAACACAGGGCGTGCTAATGAAAAACTGTTTTTT.